This TCR beta chain was identified during a study of OX40 agonist ivuxolimab in advanced cancers. This CDR3 comprises 15 residues. Trimming took 0 bases from V and 7 from J, leaving 14 bases between them. From germline, CDR1 is SGDLS and CDR2 YYNGEE. Clones were sequenced by immunoSEQ multiplex PCR, and TCRdb holds only the in-frame ones, with some missing. The data contain about 28,000 clones, approximately 83% of them seen just once; the ten biggest clones take up nearly 50%. This clone was seen only once. V is TRBV9 and J is TRBJ2-1; D may match TRBD1 or TRBD2 (5 bases each). The TCR was taken from an adult with an advanced solid tumor such as melanoma, head and neck, liver or kidney cancer. Source: CD4+ or CD8+ T cells sorted from blood, taken in a trial of the OX40 agonist ivuxolimab. The CDR3 is CASSVGSRVANEQFF. The DNA for the CDR3 is TGTGCCAGCAGCGTAGGTAGCAGGGTAGCGAATGAGCAGTTCTTC.